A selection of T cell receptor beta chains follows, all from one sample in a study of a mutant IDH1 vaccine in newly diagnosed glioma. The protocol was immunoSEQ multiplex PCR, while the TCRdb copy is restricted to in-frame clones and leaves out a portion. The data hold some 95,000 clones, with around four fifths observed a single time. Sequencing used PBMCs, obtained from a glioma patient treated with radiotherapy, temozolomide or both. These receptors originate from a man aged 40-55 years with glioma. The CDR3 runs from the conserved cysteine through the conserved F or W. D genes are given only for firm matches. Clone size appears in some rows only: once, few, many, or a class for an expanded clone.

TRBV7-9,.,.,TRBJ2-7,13,TGTGCCAGCAGCGCAACCCAGGGGGGCGAGCAGTACTTC,CASSATQGGEQYF
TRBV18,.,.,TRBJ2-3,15,TGTGCCAGCTCACAAGGACGCGAGGGAACAGATACGCAGTATTTT,CASSQGREGTDTQYF
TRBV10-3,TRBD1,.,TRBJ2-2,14,TGTGCCATCAGGGACAGGGTGAACACCGGGGAGCTGTTTTTT,CAIRDRVNTGELFF
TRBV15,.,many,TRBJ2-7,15,TGTGCCACCAGCAGAGACAAGGGGTCCACCTACGAGCAGTACTTC,CATSRDKGSTYEQYF
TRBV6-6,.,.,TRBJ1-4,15,TGTGCCAGCAGTTATCGGGGGGAGACTAATGAAAAACTGTTTTTT,CASSYRGETNEKLFF
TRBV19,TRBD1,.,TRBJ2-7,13,TGTGCCAGTAGTACTCACAGGGGCTACGAGCAGTACTTC,CASSTHRGYEQYF
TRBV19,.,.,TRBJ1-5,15,TGTGCCAGTAGTATAGATACCTCAAGGAATCAGCCCCAGCATTTT,CASSIDTSRNQPQHF
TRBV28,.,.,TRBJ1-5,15,TGTGCCAGCAGTCCCGGGACACCCAGCAATCAGCCCCAGCATTTT,CASSPGTPSNQPQHF
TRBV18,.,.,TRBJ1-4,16,TGTGCCAGCTCGCCGGACCGGGTAGGCTCTAATGAAAAACTGTTTTTT,CASSPDRVGSNEKLFF
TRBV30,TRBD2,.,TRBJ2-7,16,TGTGCCTGGAGTGTTGGGACTAGCGGGTTTACCTACGAGCAGTACTTC,CAWSVGTSGFTYEQYF
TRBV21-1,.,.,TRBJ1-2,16,TGTGCCAGCAGTTCGGCGTACTTTCTAGCTAACTATGGCTACACCTTC,CASSSAYFLANYGYTF
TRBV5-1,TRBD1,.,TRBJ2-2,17,TGCGCCAGCAGCGGAAGGACAGGGGGCGCGGTGACCGGGGAGCTGTTTTTT,CASSGRTGGAVTGELFF
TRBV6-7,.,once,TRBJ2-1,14,TGTGCCAGCAGTTACGGGACTTCAAACAATGAGCAGTTCTTC,CASSYGTSNNEQFF
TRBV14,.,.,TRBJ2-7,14,TGTGCCAGCAGCCATGTTTCCGAATACTACGAGCAGTACTTC,CASSHVSEYYEQYF
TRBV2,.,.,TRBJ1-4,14,TGTGCCAGCCAAAGGGAGAGGTCTAATGAAAAACTGTTTTTT,CASQRERSNEKLFF
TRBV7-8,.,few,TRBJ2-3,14,TGTGCCAGCAGCCCCCGGCGAGGGCCAGATACGCAGTATTTT,CASSPRRGPDTQYF
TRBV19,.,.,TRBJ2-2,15,TGTGCCAGCCGTCCAAGGGACACCCGAACCGGGGAGCTGTTTTTT,CASRPRDTRTGELFF
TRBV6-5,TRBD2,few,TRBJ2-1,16,TGTGCCAGCAGTTTCTACCAGCGGGGCCCCTACAATGAGCAGTTCTTC,CASSFYQRGPYNEQFF
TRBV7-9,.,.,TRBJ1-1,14,TGTGCCAGCAGCCCCCAGACGGTGACCACTGAAGCTTTCTTT,CASSPQTVTTEAFF
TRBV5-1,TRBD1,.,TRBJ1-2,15,TGCGCCAGCAGCTTCACCAGGGGGCTAGACTATGGCTACACCTTC,CASSFTRGLDYGYTF
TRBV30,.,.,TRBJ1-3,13,TGTGCCAGAACCGGGGGAGCCACAAACACCATATATTTT,CARTGGATNTIYF
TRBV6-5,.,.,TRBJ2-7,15,TGTGCCAGCAGTTACTCGACTACGGGGGCCTACGAGCAGTACTTC,CASSYSTTGAYEQYF
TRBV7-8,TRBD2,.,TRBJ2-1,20,TGTGCCAGCAGCTTAAGAGGATTAGCGGGGGGACCTTCCTCCTACAATGAGCAGTTCTTC,CASSLRGLAGGPSSYNEQFF
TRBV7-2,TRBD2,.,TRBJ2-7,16,TGTGCCAGCAGCAATGGACTAGCGCCCAGCTCCTACGAGCAGTACTTC,CASSNGLAPSSYEQYF
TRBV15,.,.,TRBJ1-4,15,TGTGCCACCAGCAGAGTTCCGGGGGCAAAGGAAAAACTGTTTTTT,CATSRVPGAKEKLFF
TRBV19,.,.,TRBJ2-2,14,TGTGCCAGTAGTATAGCAAACGGGATCGGGGAGCTGTTTTTT,CASSIANGIGELFF
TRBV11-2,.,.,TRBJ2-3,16,TGTGCCAGCAGCTTAGAGGCGGGGGCAAGCACAGATACGCAGTATTTT,CASSLEAGASTDTQYF
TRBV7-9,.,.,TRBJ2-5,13,TGTGCCAGCAATTTGGGTGGCCCCGGAGGCCAGTACTTC,CASNLGGPGGQYF
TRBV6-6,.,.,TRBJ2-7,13,TGTGCCAGCCTCATGATGGGGACGTACGAGCAGTACTTC,CASLMMGTYEQYF
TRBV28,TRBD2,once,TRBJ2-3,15,TGTGCCAGCAGTTTACGGGAGGGCGACACAGATACGCAGTATTTT,CASSLREGDTDTQYF
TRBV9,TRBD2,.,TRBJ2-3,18,TGTGCCAGCAGCGTAGATCTGACTAGCGGGGCGGGCACAGATACGCAGTATTTT,CASSVDLTSGAGTDTQYF
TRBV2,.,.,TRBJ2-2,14,TGTGCCAGCCAGAGTCGAGGGAACACCGGGGAGCTGTTTTTT,CASQSRGNTGELFF
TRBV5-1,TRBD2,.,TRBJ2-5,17,TGCGCCAGCAGCTTCTCTGTGGTAGCGGGTTCGGAAGAGACCCAGTACTTC,CASSFSVVAGSEETQYF
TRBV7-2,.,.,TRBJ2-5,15,TGTGCCAGCAGCCTAGAACCCGGGACCTTGGAGACCCAGTACTTC,CASSLEPGTLETQYF
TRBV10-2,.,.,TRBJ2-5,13,TGCGCCAGCAGCCAAAGGGTCTGGGAGACCCAGTACTTC,CASSQRVWETQYF
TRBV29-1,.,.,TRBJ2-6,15,TGCAGCGTTGGGGGAGGGGGCGCTGGGGCCAACGTCCTGACTTTC,CSVGGGGAGANVLTF
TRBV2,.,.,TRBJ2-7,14,TGTGCCAGCAGGGGTTTTGGGATACTCTACGAGCAGTACTTC,CASRGFGILYEQYF
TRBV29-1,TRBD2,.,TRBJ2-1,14,TGCAGCGCTACCCTAGCGGGAGTCAACAATGAGCAGTTCTTC,CSATLAGVNNEQFF
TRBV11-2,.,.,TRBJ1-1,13,TGTGCCAGCAGCTTACAACGGATTACTGAAGCTTTCTTT,CASSLQRITEAFF
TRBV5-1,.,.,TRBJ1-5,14,TGCGCCAGCAGCTTGGGAGAGTACGGTCAGCCCCAGCATTTT,CASSLGEYGQPQHF
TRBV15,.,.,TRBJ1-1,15,TGTGCCACCAGCGGCCGGGCCCAGGGGAACACTGAAGCTTTCTTT,CATSGRAQGNTEAFF